This T cell receptor beta chain was sequenced during a study of T cell responses to AZD1222 COVID-19 vaccine. Repertoires were generated with immunoSEQ multiplex PCR, while TCRdb's copy carries only in-frame clones and drops some. The data hold 100,000 to 150,000 clones, with approximately 84% observed a single time. Study observations and caveats: Sampled repertoires all dated from after the peak T cell response.

About this clone: Its antigen remains unknown.

Sequences were derived from peripheral blood, sampled on day 0 of AZD1222 vaccination. The receptor was derived from an adult in good health.

In DNA, the CDR3 is TGTGCCAGCAGCTTTTCTCAGGGTTCCCACGAGCAGTACTTC. Its protein product is CASSFSQGSHEQYF. V is TRBV7-2 and J is TRBJ2-7; D possibly corresponds to TRBD1 (5 bases). V lost 3 bases and J lost 5, with 14 bases in between. This CDR3 is 14 amino acids long. CDR1 SGHTA and CDR2 FQGNSA come from the germline V gene. The variable domain in full, completed from reference TRBV7-2 and TRBJ2-7, reads GAGVSQSPSNKVTEKGKDVELRCDPISGHTALYWYRQSLGQGLEFLIYFQGNSAPDKSGLPSDRFSAERTGGSVSTLTIQRTQQEDSAVYLCASSFSQGSHEQYFGPGTRLTVT.